Shown below are 21 T cell receptor beta chains from a single sample sequenced in a study of OX40 agonist ivuxolimab in advanced cancers. Repertoires were generated with immunoSEQ multiplex PCR, while TCRdb's copy carries only in-frame clones and drops some. The table includes around 77,000 clones, about nine tenths detected once. The sample consisted of CD4+ or CD8+ T cells sorted from blood, taken in a trial of the OX40 agonist ivuxolimab. These receptors were obtained from an adult with an advanced solid tumor such as melanoma, head and neck, liver or kidney cancer.

The chain recombines TRBV28 with TRBJ2-7; no clear D gene. Trimming stripped 6 bases from V and 7 bases from J, with 16 bases between. The CDR3 contains 13 residues. CDR1 is MDHEN, CDR2 SYDVKM, per germline. The CDR3 region has the DNA TGTGCCAGCAGCGAACCTCGGGTGGGGGAGCAGTACTTC. Protein sequence: CASSEPRVGEQYF.

CDR3 in amino acids: CAISDQGLTDTQYF. The CDR3 DNA reads as TGTGCCATCAGTGATCAGGGTCTCACAGATACGCAGTATTTT. V usage is TRBV10-3 and J usage is TRBJ2-3; tentative D call: TRBD1 (5 bases). The V gene lost 3 bases and the J gene lost 2 bases, with 9 bases spanning the gap. The CDR3 totals 14 residues. Germline CDR1 reads ENHRY; CDR2 reads SYGVKD.

The rearrangement uses TRBV27 and TRBJ1-1; TRBD1 matches at 8 bases. There are 14 residues in the CDR3. Germline V gives CDR1 MNHEY, CDR2 SMNVEV (reference sequence). V gave up 6 bases and J gave up 3 bases; unmatched junction bases: 6. The DNA for the CDR3 is TGTGCCAGCAGACAGGGGGGAGGTTACACTGAAGCTTTCTTT. As protein: CASRQGGGYTEAFF.

V usage is TRBV27 and J usage is TRBJ1-2; 9 bases align to TRBD1. Trimming took 4 bases from V and 4 from J; bases not matched to a gene: 10. The CDR3 runs to 16 residues. Germline CDR1 is MNHEY and CDR2 is SMNVEV (reference sequence). CDR3 region: CASSYSLQTGGYGYTF. For the CDR3, the DNA is TGTGCCAGCAGTTACTCTCTCCAGACAGGGGGCTATGGCTACACCTTC.

The chain recombines TRBV7-9 with TRBJ2-3, with unresolved D. The CDR3 is 13 amino acids. V was cut by 4 bases and J by 1 base, with 6 bases left in between. Germline-derived CDR1 and CDR2 are SEHNR and FQNEAQ (reference sequence). DNA for the CDR3: TGTGCCAGCAGCTGGCAGGGCACAGATACGCAGTATTTT. The encoded protein is CASSWQGTDTQYF.

The J gene is TRBJ1-2, the V gene TRBV5-1; D unresolved. This CDR3 region has 14 residues. V gave up 0 bases and J gave up 4 bases, with 10 bases separating them. The V gene's germline CDR1 is SGHRS and CDR2 YFSETQ. CDR3 protein: CASSLGSGSYGYTF. The CDR3 DNA reads TGCGCCAGCAGCTTGGGTAGTGGGAGCTATGGCTACACCTTC.

The chain joins TRBV11-2 to TRBJ1-2; 10 nucleotides match TRBD1. V dropped 1 base and J dropped 6; count of bases not matched to a gene: 11. The CDR3 is made up of 17 amino acids. Germline loops: CDR1 SGHAT, CDR2 FQNNGV. The CDR3 sequence is CASSLVRSGQGSNGYTF. The CDR3 DNA is TGTGCCAGCAGCTTAGTAAGATCGGGACAGGGGAGTAATGGCTACACCTTC.

CDR3 sequence reads: CASSPFEGKGFYEQYF. The CDR3 nucleotides read TGTGCCAGCTCACCGTTTGAGGGGAAGGGATTCTACGAGCAGTACTTC. The V gene is TRBV18, the J gene TRBJ2-7; perhaps D is TRBD1 or TRBD2 (5 bases each). In germline, CDR1 is KGHSH, CDR2 LQKENI. Deletions cut 3 bases from V and 3 bases from J, with 18 bases between. The CDR3 loop spans 16 amino acids.

This chain connects TRBV27 to TRBJ2-5; D unclear. V lost 3 bases and J 2 bases, leaving 7 bases between the germline ends. The CDR3 loop spans 13 amino acids. Germline lookup yields CDR1 MNHEY and CDR2 SMNVEV (reference sequence). As DNA, the CDR3 is TGTGCCAGCAGTTTCCAACCTCAAGAGACCCAGTACTTC. Translating gives CASSFQPQETQYF.

This chain connects TRBV5-8 to TRBJ2-7; possible D gene TRBD2, 5 bases. Trimming removed 2 bases from V and 0 bases from J, with 6 bases in between. Germline assignment: CDR1 SGHTS and CDR2 YDEGEE. The CDR3 totals 13 residues. CDR3: CASSFRDSYEQYF. DNA of the CDR3: TGTGCCAGCAGCTTTCGGGACTCCTACGAGCAGTACTTC. The full variable domain, rest sourced from reference TRBV5-8 and TRBJ2-7, is EAGVTQSPTHLIKTRGQQATLRCSPISGHTSVYWYQQALGLGLQFLLWYDEGEERNRGNFPPRFSGRQFPNYSSELNVNALELEDSALYLCASSFRDSYEQYFGPGTRLTVT.

This chain connects TRBV4-3 to TRBJ1-1; 8 bases are shared with TRBD1. Per the germline V gene, CDR1 is LGHNA and CDR2 is YSLEER. Unmatched junction bases numbered 8, after V lost 0 bases and J lost 2 bases. The CDR3 has 17 residues. This CDR3 reads CASSQDIRTGKNTEAFF. CDR3 nucleotide sequence: TGCGCCAGCAGCCAAGATATCAGGACAGGGAAAAACACTGAAGCTTTCTTT.

The chain combines TRBV5-4 with TRBJ2-3, with a possible D match to TRBD2 (5 bases). V gave up 2 bases and J gave up 1 base, with 8 bases separating them. Germline V gene sequence: CDR1 SGHNT, CDR2 YYREEE (reference sequence). The CDR3 has 14 residues. Here the CDR3 reads CASSFGSGTDTQYF. DNA of the CDR3: TGTGCCAGCAGCTTCGGTAGCGGCACAGATACGCAGTATTTT.

This chain joins TRBV14 and TRBJ2-3; D is unresolved. This CDR3 has 13 amino acids. The germline CDR1 and CDR2 sequences are SGHDN and FVKESK. V lost 4 bases to trimming and J lost 2 bases, with 7 bases between them. CDR3 DNA: TGTGCCAGCAGCCCGTTTTCCACAGATACGCAGTATTTT. The encoded protein is CASSPFSTDTQYF.

As to this clone: The sample contains more than one DNA sequence encoding this CDR3. This chain links TRBV18 with TRBJ1-5; tentative D call: TRBD1 (5 bases). The germline CDR1 and CDR2 sequences are KGHSH and LQKENI. This CDR3 is built from 16 residues. The V end was cut by 0 bases, the J end by 2 bases, with 11 bases between. CDR3 coding DNA: TGTGCCAGCTCACCACCGGGGCCTGTGGGCAATCAGCCCCAGCATTTT. Encoded protein: CASSPPGPVGNQPQHF.

The rearrangement joins TRBV5-5 to TRBJ1-1; the match to TRBD1 covers 7 bases. Germline-derived CDR1 and CDR2 are SGHKS and YYEKEE (reference sequence). J was trimmed by 8 bases and V by 2 bases; bases with no gene match: 12. The CDR3 spans 15 residues. CDR3 nucleotides: TGTGCCAGCAGCTTCCTTACTCAGGGGGTTACAGAAGCTTTCTTT. This gives the protein CASSFLTQGVTEAFF.

V usage is TRBV9 and J usage is TRBJ1-1; maybe TRBD1 (6 bases). Germline CDR1 reads SGDLS; CDR2 reads YYNGEE. Trimming cost V 0 bases and J 7 bases, with 16 bases left between them. This CDR3 has 15 residues. The CDR3 loop reads CASSVVKVGAIEAFF. The CDR3 DNA follows: TGTGCCAGCAGCGTAGTTAAGGTGGGGGCTATTGAAGCTTTCTTT.

V and J are TRBV7-9 and TRBJ1-1; 7 nucleotides align to TRBD1. The germline V gene encodes CDR1 SEHNR and CDR2 FQNEAQ (reference sequence). The junction had 11 bases not matched to a gene; V was cut back by 4 bases and J by 0 bases. The CDR3 is 17 residues long. The CDR3 nucleotides are TGTGCCAGCAGCTCCTTGGGACAGTCAATTATGAACACTGAAGCTTTCTTT. It translates to CASSSLGQSIMNTEAFF.

The count of this clone is one. The chain couples TRBV19 to TRBJ1-5; no clear D gene. The V gene's germline CDR1 is LNHDA and CDR2 SQIVND (reference sequence). This CDR3 has 13 amino acids. V lost 7 bases to trimming and J lost 2 bases, with 9 bases between them. This chain's CDR3 is CASKFQGNQPQHF. As DNA, the CDR3 is TGTGCCAGTAAGTTCCAGGGCAATCAGCCCCAGCATTTT.

The chain recombines TRBV5-4 with TRBJ1-4, with a weak D call TRBD1 (6 bases). CDR3 length: 16 amino acids. The germline V gene encodes CDR1 SGHNT and CDR2 YYREEE (reference sequence). V dropped 4 bases and J dropped 0 bases, with 13 bases sitting between them. CDR3 bases: TGTGCCAGCAGCGATCCGGACAGCCCAACTAATGAAAAACTGTTTTTT. Its translation is CASSDPDSPTNEKLFF.

The gene calls are TRBV7-9 and TRBJ1-2; no reliable D call. The germline V and J ends were trimmed by 3 bases and 5 bases, with 10 bases remaining between them. In germline, CDR1 is SEHNR, CDR2 FQNEAQ (reference sequence). The CDR3 runs 13 residues. DNA for the CDR3: TGTGCCAGCAGCTTGATGAACCTATATGGCTACACCTTC. Translated: CASSLMNLYGYTF.

This rearrangement joins TRBV11-2 to TRBJ1-2, with D maybe TRBD1 (6 bases). Trimming took 5 bases from V and 7 from J, leaving 20 bases between them. This CDR3 comprises 15 residues. Looked up from germline, CDR1 is SGHAT and CDR2 is FQNNGV. CDR3 sequence (DNA): TGTGCCAGCAGCCCCTTCGCAGGGGCGAACGGTGGCTACACCTTC. Translation gives CASSPFAGANGGYTF.